The clone carrying this T cell receptor (beta chain) was seen ten or more times. Its ends do not fully match the called genes, so a read error is possible. The CDR3 is made up of 14 amino acids. CDR1 SGHRS and CDR2 YFSETQ come from the germline V gene. This sample stems from a study of T cells in Graves' hyperthyroidism and ophthalmopathy. The investigators amplified TCR beta CDR3 regions from RNA transcripts. The TCR CDR3 was amplified in a first-round RT-PCR using the HTBI primer set. TCRdb re-called the multiplex PCR reads through MiXCR, storing one row per CDR3 protein. The data contain roughly 650,000 distinct CDR3 sequences, approximately 15% of them singletons.

The sample was blood. The chain links TRBV5-1 to TRBJ1-4; no firm D call. The receptor was isolated from a middle-aged woman with Graves' ophthalmopathy. The chain's CDR3 is CASSLSATNEKLFF. CDR3 coding DNA: TGTGCCAGCAGTTTATCTGCTACTAATGAAAAACTGTTTTTT.